This TCR beta chain was documented in a study of graft-versus-host responses after intestinal transplantation. Study as a whole: The study gave all recipients anti-thymocyte globulin induction, then tacrolimus and steroids for about 3 years.

Clones were sequenced by immunoSEQ multiplex PCR, and TCRdb holds only the in-frame ones, with some missing. The sample yields 95,000 to 130,000 clones, about nine tenths seen once. Broader study findings: GvH clones turned up in recipient marrow; some had shown up first in ileum or blood.

The trim removed 7 bases at V and 0 bases at J, leaving 11 bases unmatched. The CDR3 extends over 16 amino acids. Germline lookup yields CDR1 MDHEN and CDR2 SYDVKM. This clone was detected only once. Antigen: not known. The clonotype comes from a human donor who received an intestinal transplant. This chain links TRBV28 with TRBJ1-1; TRBD1 matches at 7 bases. The sequencing here drew on unstimulated CD4+ T cells sorted from spleen or lymph node cells, taken before intestinal transplant. The CDR3 nucleotides are TGTGCCAGCACCCCGAATACAGGGGTCATGAACACTGAAGCTTTCTTT. Protein product: CASTPNTGVMNTEAFF.